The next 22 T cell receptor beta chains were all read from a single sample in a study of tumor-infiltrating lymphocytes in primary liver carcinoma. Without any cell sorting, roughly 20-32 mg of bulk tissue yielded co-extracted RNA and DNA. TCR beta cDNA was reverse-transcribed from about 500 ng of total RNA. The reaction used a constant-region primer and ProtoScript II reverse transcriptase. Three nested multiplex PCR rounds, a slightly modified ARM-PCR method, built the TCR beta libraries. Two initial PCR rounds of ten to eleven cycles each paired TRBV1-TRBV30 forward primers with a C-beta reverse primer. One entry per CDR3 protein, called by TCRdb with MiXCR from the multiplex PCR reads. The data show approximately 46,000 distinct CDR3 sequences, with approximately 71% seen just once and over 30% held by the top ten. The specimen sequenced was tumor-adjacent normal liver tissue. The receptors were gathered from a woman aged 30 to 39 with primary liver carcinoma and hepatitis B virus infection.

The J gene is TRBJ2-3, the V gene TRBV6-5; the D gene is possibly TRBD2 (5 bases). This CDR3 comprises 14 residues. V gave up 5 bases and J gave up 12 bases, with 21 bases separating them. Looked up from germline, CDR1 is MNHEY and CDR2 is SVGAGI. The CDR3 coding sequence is TGTGCCAGCAGTCCTAGCCCTTGTGACGGTACTCAGTATTTT. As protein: CASSPSPCDGTQYF.

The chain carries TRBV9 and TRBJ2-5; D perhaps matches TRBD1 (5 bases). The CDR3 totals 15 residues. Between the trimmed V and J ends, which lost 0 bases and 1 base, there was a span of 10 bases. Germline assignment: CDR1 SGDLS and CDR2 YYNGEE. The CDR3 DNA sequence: TGTGCCAGCAGCGTAGGGGGCAAGGGCCAAGAGACCCAGTACTTC. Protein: CASSVGGKGQETQYF.

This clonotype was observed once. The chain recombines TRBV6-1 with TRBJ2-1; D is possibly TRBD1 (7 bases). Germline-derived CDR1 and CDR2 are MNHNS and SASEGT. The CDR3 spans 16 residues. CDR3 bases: TGTACAAGCACCCCCCGGGGCTCCGGAGGGGGCGATGAGCAGTTCTTC. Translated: CTSTPRGSGGGDEQFF.

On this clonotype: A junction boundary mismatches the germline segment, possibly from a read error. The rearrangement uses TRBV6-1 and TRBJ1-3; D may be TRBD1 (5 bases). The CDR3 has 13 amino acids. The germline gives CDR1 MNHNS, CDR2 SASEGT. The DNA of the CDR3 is TGCGCCAGCTTTACTTCTACAGGAAGCACCATATATTTT. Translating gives CASFTSTGSTIYF.

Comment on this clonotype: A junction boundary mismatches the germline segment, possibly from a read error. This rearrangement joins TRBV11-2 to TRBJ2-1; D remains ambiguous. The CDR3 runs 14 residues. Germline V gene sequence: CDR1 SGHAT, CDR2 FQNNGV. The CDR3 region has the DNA TGTGCCGGCAGAAGCTGGAACTCCTACAATGAGCAGTTCTTC. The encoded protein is CAGRSWNSYNEQFF.

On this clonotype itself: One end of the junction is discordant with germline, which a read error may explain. The CDR3 sequence is CASSLGGGKDNEQLF. The CDR3 coding sequence is TGCGCCAGCAGCTTGGGAGGCGGGAAAGACAACGAGCAGCTCTTC. V and J are TRBV5-1 and TRBJ2-1, with D perhaps TRBD2 (6 bases). Germline V CDR1 and CDR2: SGHRS, YFSETQ. The CDR3 is 15 amino acids.

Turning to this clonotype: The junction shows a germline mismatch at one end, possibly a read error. CDR3 protein: CDSRAGLVGEPYNEQFF. In DNA form, the CDR3 reads TGCGACAGCAGGGCAGGACTAGTGGGGGAACCCTACAATGAGCAGTTCTTC. The J gene is TRBJ2-1, the V gene TRBV4-1; 7 bases map to TRBD2. The germline CDR1 and CDR2 sequences are MGHRA and YSYEKL. The CDR3 consists of 17 residues.

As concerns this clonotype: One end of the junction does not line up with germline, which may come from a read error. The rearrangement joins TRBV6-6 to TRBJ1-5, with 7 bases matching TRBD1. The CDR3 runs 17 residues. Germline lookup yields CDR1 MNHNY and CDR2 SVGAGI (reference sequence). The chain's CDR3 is CTSSLQGHGGGYQLQHF. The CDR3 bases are TGTACCAGCAGTTTACAGGGGCACGGCGGGGGATATCAGCTCCAGCATTTT.

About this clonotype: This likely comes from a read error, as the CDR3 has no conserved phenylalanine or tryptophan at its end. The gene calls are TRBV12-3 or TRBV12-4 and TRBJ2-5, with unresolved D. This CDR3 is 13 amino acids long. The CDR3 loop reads CASASTRQGTQYI. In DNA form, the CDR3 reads TGTGCCAGCGCAAGTACAAGGCAAGGGACCCAGTACATC.

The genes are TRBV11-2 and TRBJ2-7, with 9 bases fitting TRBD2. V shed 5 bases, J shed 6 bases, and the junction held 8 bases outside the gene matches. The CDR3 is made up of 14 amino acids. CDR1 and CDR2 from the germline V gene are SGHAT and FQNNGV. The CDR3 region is CASSQIAGVGEQYF. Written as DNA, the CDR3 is TGTGCCAGCAGCCAAATAGCGGGAGTGGGCGAGCAGTACTTC. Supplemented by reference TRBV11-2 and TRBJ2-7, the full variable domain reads EAGVAQSPRYKIIEKRQSVAFWCNPISGHATLYWYQQILGQGPKLLIQFQNNGVVDDSQLPKDRFSAERLKGVDSTLKIQPAKLEDSAVYLCASSQIAGVGEQYFGPGTRLTVT.

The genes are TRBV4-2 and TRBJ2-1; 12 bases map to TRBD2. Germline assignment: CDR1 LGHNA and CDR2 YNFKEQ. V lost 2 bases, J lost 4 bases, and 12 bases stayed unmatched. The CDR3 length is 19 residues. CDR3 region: CASSQNRSRTSGMYNEQFF. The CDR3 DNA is TGTGCCAGCAGCCAAAATCGGTCTAGGACTAGCGGGATGTACAATGAGCAGTTCTTC.

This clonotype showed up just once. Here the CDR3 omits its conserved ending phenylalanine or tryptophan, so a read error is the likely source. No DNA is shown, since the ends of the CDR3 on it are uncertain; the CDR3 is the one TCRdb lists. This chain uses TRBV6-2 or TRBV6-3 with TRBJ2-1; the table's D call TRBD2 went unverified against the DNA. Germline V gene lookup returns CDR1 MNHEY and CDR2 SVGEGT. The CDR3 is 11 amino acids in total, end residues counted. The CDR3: CATSPSREPFL.

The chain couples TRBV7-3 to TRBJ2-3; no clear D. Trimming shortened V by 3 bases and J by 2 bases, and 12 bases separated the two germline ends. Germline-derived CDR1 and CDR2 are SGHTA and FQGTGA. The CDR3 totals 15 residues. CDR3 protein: CASSFTRSHTDTQYF. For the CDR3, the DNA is TGTGCCAGCAGCTTTACCAGGAGCCACACAGATACGCAGTATTTT.

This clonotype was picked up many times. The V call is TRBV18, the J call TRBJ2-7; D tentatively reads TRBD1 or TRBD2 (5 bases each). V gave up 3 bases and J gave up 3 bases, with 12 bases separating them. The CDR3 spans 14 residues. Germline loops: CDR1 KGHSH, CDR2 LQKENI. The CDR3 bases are TGTGCCAGCTCACCGGGATCTGGGGGCTACGAGCAGTACTTC. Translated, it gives CASSPGSGGYEQYF.

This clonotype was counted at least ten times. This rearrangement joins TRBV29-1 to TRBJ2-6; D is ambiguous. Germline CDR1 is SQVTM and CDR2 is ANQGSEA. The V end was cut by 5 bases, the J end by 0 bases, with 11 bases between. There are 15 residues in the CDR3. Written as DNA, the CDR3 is TGCAGCGTTATAACCCGCACCTCTGGGGCCAACGTCCTGACTTTC. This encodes CSVITRTSGANVLTF.

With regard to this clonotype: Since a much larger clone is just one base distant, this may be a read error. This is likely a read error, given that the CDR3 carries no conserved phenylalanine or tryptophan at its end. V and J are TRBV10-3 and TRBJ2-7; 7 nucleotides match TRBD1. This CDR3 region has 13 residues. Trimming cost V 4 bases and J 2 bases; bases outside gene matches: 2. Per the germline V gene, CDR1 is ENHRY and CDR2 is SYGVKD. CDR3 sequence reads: CAISAGQAYEQYS. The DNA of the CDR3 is TGTGCCATCAGTGCTGGACAGGCCTACGAGCAGTACTCC.

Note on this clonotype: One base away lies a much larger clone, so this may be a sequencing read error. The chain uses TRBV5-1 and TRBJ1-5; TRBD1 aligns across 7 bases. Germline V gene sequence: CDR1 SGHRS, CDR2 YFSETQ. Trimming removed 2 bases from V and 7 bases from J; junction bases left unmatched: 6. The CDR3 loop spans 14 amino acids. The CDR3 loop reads CASSLTGDGQPQHF. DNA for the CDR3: TGCGCCAGCAGCTTAACAGGGGACGGACAGCCCCAGCATTTT.

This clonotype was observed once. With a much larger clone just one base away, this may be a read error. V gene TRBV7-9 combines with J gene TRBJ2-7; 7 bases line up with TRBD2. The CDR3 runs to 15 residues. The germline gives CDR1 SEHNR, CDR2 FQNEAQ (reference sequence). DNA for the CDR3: TGTGCCAGCAGCTCGCGCGTGGGGGGGACCTACGTGCAGTACTTC. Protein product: CASSSRVGGTYVQYF. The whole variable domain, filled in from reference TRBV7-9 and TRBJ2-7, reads DTGVSQNPRHKITKRGQNVTFRCDPISEHNRLYWYRQTLGQGPEFLTYFQNEAQLEKSRLLSDRFSAERPKGSFSTLEIQRTEQGDSAMYLCASSSRVGGTYVQYFGPGTRLTVT.

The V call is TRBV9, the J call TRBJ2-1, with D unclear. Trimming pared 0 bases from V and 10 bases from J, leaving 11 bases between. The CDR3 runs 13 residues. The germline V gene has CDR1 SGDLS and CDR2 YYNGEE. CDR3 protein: CASSVAGRMEQFF. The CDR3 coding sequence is TGTGCCAGCAGCGTAGCAGGTCGAATGGAGCAGTTCTTC.

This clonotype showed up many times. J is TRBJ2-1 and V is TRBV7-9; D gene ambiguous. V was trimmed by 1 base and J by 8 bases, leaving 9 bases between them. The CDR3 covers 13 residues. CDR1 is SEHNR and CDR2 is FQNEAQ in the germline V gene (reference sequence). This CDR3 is CASSLVNRDEQFF. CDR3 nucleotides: TGTGCCAGCAGCTTAGTTAATCGCGATGAGCAGTTCTTC.

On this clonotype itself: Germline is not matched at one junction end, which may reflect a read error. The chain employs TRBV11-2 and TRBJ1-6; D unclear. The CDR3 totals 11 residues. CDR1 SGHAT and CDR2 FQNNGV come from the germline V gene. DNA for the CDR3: TGTACCAGCAACTTAGGTACAACCCTCCACTTT. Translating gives CTSNLGTTLHF.

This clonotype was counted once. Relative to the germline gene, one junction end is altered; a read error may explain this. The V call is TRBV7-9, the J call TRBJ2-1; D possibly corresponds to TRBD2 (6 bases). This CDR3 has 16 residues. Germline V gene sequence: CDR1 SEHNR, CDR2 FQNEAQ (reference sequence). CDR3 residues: CASSTKGTSRNPEQFF. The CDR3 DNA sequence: TGTGCAAGCAGCACCAAGGGCACTAGCAGAAACCCTGAGCAGTTCTTC.